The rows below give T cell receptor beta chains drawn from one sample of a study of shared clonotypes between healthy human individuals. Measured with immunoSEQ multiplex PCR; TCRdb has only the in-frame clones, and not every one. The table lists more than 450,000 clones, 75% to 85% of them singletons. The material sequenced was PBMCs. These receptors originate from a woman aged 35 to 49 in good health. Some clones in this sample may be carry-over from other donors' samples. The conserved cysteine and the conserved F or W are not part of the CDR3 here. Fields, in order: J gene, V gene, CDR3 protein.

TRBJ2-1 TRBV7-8 ASSFFGSGLAEHNEQF
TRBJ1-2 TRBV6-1 ASSEMGQGSRGYT
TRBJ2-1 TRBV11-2 ASSLGPLRFGLF
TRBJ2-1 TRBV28 ASSLGGRISYNEQF
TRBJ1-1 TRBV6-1 ASKPSGAPEAF
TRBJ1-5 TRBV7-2 ASSSEGLYSNQPQH
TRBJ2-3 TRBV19 ASSMTGADTQY
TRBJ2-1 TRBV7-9 ASSRTSSEQF
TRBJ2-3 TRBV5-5 ASSLAQTGGVTDTQY
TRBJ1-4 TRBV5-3 ASSLDTDSREKLF
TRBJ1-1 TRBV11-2 ASSLSQNTEAF
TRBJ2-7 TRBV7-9 ASSLDGPYEQY
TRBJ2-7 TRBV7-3 ASSYRDRGPYEQY
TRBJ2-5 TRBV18 ASPGLAGTGGTQY
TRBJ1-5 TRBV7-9 ASSTDREDGDQPQH